These 4 T cell receptor beta chains were all obtained from the same sample, sequenced in a study of T cells in Graves' hyperthyroidism and ophthalmopathy. The TCR beta CDR3 regions underwent amplification using RNA transcripts as the source. When the TCR CDR3 underwent first-round RT-PCR, the HTBI primer set was used. TCRdb itself ran the multiplex PCR reads through MiXCR, one entry per CDR3 protein. The sample has fewer than 850,000 distinct CDR3 sequences, about 18% seen once. Input material: blood. The receptors were gathered from a man aged 45-65 years with Graves' hyperthyroidism.

Turning to this clonotype: Its ends do not fully match the called genes, so a read error is possible. The chain links TRBV28 to TRBJ2-1; D may correspond to TRBD1 or TRBD2 (5 bases each). Germline CDR1 and CDR2: MDHEN and SYDVKM. The CDR3 contains 15 residues. The CDR3 spells CASTSRDAQYNERFF. The CDR3 DNA follows: TGTGCCAGCACCTCCCGGGACGCACAATACAATGAGCGGTTCTTC.

This clonotype appeared once. This rearrangement joins TRBV20-1 to TRBJ2-3; 10 bases map to TRBD2. CDR3 size: 15 residues. Germline trimming cut 3 bases from V and 4 bases from J; bases unmatched to any gene: 7. Germline-derived CDR1 and CDR2 are DFQATT and SNEGSKA (reference sequence). CDR3 sequence reads: CSASGLAGVADTQYF. The CDR3 bases are TGCAGTGCTAGCGGCCTAGCGGGGGTTGCAGATACGCAGTATTTT.

V is TRBV7-8 and J is TRBJ2-7, with 8 bases aligning to TRBD1. Germline CDR1 SGHVS, CDR2 FQNEAQ. This CDR3 has 15 residues. With 5 bases clipped from V and 5 bases from J, the junction kept 11 bases outside the gene matches. This CDR3 is CASSRRTGSLDEQYF. CDR3 DNA sequence: TGTGCCAGCAGCCGCAGGACAGGGTCCTTGGACGAGCAGTACTTC.

There are many counts of this clonotype. The rearrangement uses TRBV6-6 and TRBJ2-1; 8 bases agree with TRBD2. J lost 8 bases, V lost 0 bases, and 3 bases had no gene match. Germline loops: CDR1 MNHNY, CDR2 SVGAGI (reference sequence). CDR3 size: 14 residues. The CDR3 bases are TGTGCCAGCAGTTACTCTGGACTAGCAGATGAGCAGTTCTTC. It codes for CASSYSGLADEQFF.